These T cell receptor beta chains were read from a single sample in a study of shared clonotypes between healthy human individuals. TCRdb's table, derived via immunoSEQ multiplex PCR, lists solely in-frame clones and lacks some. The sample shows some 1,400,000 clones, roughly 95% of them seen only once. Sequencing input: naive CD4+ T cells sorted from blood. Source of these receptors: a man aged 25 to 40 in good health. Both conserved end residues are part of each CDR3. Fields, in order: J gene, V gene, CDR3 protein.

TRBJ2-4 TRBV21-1 CASGDRVVPLNIQYF
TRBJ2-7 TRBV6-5 CASSSPRQVSSYEQYF
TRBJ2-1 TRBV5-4 CASSPPGLDYNEQFF
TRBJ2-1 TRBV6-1 CASSGYLGRSYNEQFF
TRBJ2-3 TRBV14 CASSHGYLNTQYF
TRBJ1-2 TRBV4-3 CASSQDAGQGNYGYTF
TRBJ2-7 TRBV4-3 CASSQDSSGASYEQYF
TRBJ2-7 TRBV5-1 CASSLVGFDTYEQYF
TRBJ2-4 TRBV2 CASSEKGAAKNIQYF
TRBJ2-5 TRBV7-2 CASSFTDGGLQETQYF
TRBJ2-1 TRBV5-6 CASSGLADYNEQFF